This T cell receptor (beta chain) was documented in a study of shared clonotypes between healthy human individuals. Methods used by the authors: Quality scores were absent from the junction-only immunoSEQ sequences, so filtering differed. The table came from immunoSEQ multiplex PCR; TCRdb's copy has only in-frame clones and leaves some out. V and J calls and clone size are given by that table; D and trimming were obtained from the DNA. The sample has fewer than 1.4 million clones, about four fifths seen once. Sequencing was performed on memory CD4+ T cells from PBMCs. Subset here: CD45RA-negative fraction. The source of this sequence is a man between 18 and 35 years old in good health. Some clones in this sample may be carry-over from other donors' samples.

Here the CDR3 reads CASVPRDIRGDEQFF. The CDR3, as DNA: TGCGCCAGCGTCCCACGGGACATCCGCGGCGATGAGCAGTTCTTC. The chain links TRBV5-1 to TRBJ2-1, with D possibly matching TRBD1 (6 bases). This CDR3 has 15 amino acids. V lost 7 bases and J lost 8, with 22 bases in between. In germline, CDR1 is SGHRS, CDR2 YFSETQ.